This note documents a single TCR beta chain sequence. Its antigen has not been determined. No base qualities exist here, and no much larger clone lies one base off it. TCRbeta CDR3 regions were amplified from genomic DNA using the immunoSEQ Assay, a bias-controlled multiplex PCR. On the study's bioinformatics: The number of nucleated cells in each sample was estimated from the amplification of reference gene primers within the assay. To quantify the absolute abundance of each unique TCRbeta CDR3 rearrangement, sequence reads were collapsed and filtered. Productive Simpson clonality was computed per sample as the square root of Simpson's diversity index over productive rearrangements. TCRdb holds this immuneACCESS table with in-frame rearrangements only. Some clones are missing; in checked studies, unresolved V genes explain under half, and the rest has no known cause. Clonal size and the V and J genes are those of that table, whereas D and trimming came from the DNA. Within this sample are 150,000 to 200,000 clones, with over 80% of them counted one time only. The ten biggest clones cover about 6.7% of the sample.

V has 5 bases trimmed and J has 6 bases trimmed; junction bases matching no gene number 19. From a lookup of the germline V gene (reference sequence), CDR1 and CDR2 are MNHEY and SMNVEV. Inclusive of the bounding cysteine and phenylalanine, the CDR3 is 18 residues long. The kept DNA is CDR3 alone, 54 bases in frame from the first base. The data derive from a study of blood T cell repertoires in COVID-19 (dated by TCRdb to the early 2020s). Background on the whole study: Samples covering the acute and convalescent phases of COVID-19 were provided by collaborators in the United States, Italy and Spain. A de-identified subject ID, COVID-19 status, age in years and sex were almost always included in the sample metadata. Where available, HLA class I and class II types were taken from metadata supplied by the sample provider and were not determined by assay-based typing. Samples came from the ongoing ImmuneRACE study (first 160 participants) plus 1,254 subjects from 6 global collaborators. Deeply sampled blood TCRbeta repertoires from subjects exposed to, actively infected with, or recovered from COVID-19 were included in the dataset. The repertoires were released in a freely available public database intended as a resource for research on the immune response to SARS-CoV-2. The material from the prospective study consisted of cDNA or gDNA derived from T cells, B-cell-depleted T cells, or PBMCs. Broader findings and caveats from the paper: The quantity of clinical and demographic metadata differed by source and by participant and was supplied without curation.

At one collaborating source in Seattle, patients were enrolled during active infection and were followed longitudinally through the course of disease. Each collaborating institution followed its own protocols to collect whole blood in K2EDTA tubes. For TCRbeta analysis, collaborators shipped samples in one of three forms: frozen whole blood, isolated PBMCs, or DNA extracted from either of those sample types. The rearranged segments are TRBV27 and TRBJ1-2, with TRBD1 identical over 9 junction bases. The receptor was derived from a woman in her thirties or forties with COVID-19, enrolled during active disease. What was sequenced was peripheral blood. The CDR3 reads CASSPLNRGLSFSDGYTF. At the DNA level, the sequence is TGTGCCAGCAGTCCCCTAAACAGGGGGCTATCATTCTCGGATGGCTACACCTTC.